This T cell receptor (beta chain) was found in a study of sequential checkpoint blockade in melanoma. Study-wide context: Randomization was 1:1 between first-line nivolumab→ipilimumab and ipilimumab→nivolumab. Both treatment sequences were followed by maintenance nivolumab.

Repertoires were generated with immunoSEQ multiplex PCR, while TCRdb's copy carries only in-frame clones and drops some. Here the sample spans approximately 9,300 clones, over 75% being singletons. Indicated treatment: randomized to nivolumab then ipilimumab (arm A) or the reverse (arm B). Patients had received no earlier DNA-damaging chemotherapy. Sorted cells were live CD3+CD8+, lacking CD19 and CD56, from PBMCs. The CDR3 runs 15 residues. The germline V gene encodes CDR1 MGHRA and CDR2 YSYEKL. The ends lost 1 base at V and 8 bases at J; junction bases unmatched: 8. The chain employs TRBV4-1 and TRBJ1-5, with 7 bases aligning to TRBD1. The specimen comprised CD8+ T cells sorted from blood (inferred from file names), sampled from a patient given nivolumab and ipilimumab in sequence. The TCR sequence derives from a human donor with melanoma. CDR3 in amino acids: CASSQVDREYEPQHF. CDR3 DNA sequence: TGCGCCAGCAGCCAAGTTGACAGGGAATATGAGCCCCAGCATTTT.